This T cell receptor (beta chain) was identified during a study of cytomegalovirus exposure and HLA in healthy donors. Looking at the study overall: There were 117 million unique TCR beta sequences, drawn from about 180 million T cells, in an earlier analysis. Study-wide findings and caveats: The study recorded 164 TCR beta chains that were cytomegalovirus-associated. Later, TCR association rates were found to vary by HLA locus, highest for DRB1 and lowest for HLA-C.

Researchers ran the PCR with 60 Vbeta and 13 Jbeta primers. Authors' analysis steps: The authors later counted some 76 million unique TCR beta chains, 9.5 million to 13 million of them shared. The method was immunoSEQ multiplex PCR; TCRdb's version includes in-frame clones alone and lacks a portion of them. V, J and clone size derive from that table, while D and trimming were established from the DNA sequence. This sample has some 190,000 clones, with around 81% found just once. The CDR3 runs 14 residues. CDR1 and CDR2 (germline): KGHSH, LQKENI. With 6 bases clipped from V and 1 base from J, the junction kept 4 bases outside the gene matches. There are a few counts of this clone. The target antigen is unknown.

The specimen was PBMCs. The sequence derives from a man between 18 and 35 years old in good health and CMV-seronegative. V usage is TRBV18 and J usage is TRBJ2-7; 9 nucleotides agree with TRBD1. As DNA, the CDR3 is TGTGCCAGCTCGACCGGGACAGGGTCCTACGAGCAGTACTTC. It codes for CASSTGTGSYEQYF.